This T cell receptor (beta chain) was obtained from a study of blood T cell repertoires in COVID-19. Study-level information: Both acute and convalescent COVID-19 samples were obtained from the United States, Italy and Spain. From T cells, B-cell-depleted T cells, or PBMCs came the material, which was cDNA or gDNA.

Authors' methods: Researchers report that nucleated cell counts were estimated from reference gene primer amplification. Produced via immunoSEQ multiplex PCR; TCRdb's table is partial and in-frame only. D and trimming come from the DNA, and the V and J calls and clone size come from that table. The sample lists approximately 190,000 clones, about 86% occurring once. The V and J ends lost 6 bases and 0 bases respectively, with 11 bases between them. The CDR3 length is 14 residues. Germline-derived CDR1 and CDR2 are LNHNV and YYDKDF (reference sequence). The V gene is TRBV15, the J gene TRBJ1-2; perhaps TRBD1 as D (6 bases). This TCR was recovered from a man aged 25 to 40 with active or convalescent COVID-19. The sequenced sample consisted of peripheral blood. CDR3 nucleotides: TGTGCCACCAGTTACGACAGGACTAACTATGGCTACACCTTC. Translation gives CATSYDRTNYGYTF.